The clone carrying this T cell receptor beta chain is a singleton in its sample. As yet, its antigen is unknown. The data were taken from a study of T cell repertoires in aging, cancer and after chemotherapy. For the study at large: Donor ages fell into six groups from 30 or younger up to 70 or older. Patients with glioblastoma brain tumors were sampled before and after temozolomide-based therapy. Study-level points and caveats: In healthy donors, age-related TCR diversity loss mainly reflected lost richness. Median generation probability rose over the chemotherapy interval in each cancer cohort, suggesting rebound thymic output.

The CDR3 has 16 amino acids. Germline V gives CDR1 SGHTA, CDR2 FQGNSA. The ends were cut back, 3 bases at V and 2 bases at J, with 16 bases in the middle. TRB rearrangements spanning V, D and J were amplified using mixed TRB-A/B primers. TCRdb itself ran the multiplex PCR reads through MiXCR, one entry per CDR3 protein. The table records about 940 distinct CDR3 sequences, 30% of them present only once. Peripheral blood genomic DNA, not sorted cells or RNA, was the template. The sample consisted of blood. The TCR comes from a human donor with a solid tumor. The chain is built from TRBV7-2 and TRBJ1-1; no clear D gene. The CDR3 DNA follows: TGTGCCAGCAGCTTCTTTGCTGCAGAGGCAAACACTGAAGCTTTCTTT. It translates to CASSFFAAEANTEAFF. Variable domain in full (rest from reference TRBV7-2 and TRBJ1-1): GAGVSQSPSNKVTEKGKDVELRCDPISGHTALYWYRQSLGQGLEFLIYFQGNSAPDKSGLPSDRFSAERTGGSVSTLTIQRTQQEDSAVYLCASSFFAAEANTEAFFGQGTRLTVV.